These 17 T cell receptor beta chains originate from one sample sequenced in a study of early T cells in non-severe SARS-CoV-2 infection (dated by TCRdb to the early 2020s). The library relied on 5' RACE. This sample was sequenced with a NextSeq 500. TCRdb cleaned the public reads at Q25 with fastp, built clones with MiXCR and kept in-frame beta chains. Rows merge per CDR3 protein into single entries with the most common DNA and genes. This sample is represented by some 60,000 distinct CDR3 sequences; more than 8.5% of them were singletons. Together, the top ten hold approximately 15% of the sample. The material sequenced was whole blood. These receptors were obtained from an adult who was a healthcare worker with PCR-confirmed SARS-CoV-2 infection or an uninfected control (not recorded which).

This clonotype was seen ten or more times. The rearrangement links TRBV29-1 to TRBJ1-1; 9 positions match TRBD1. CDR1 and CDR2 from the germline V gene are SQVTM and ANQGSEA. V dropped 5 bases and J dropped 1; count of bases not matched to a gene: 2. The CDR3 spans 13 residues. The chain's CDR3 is CSVTTGGNTEAFF. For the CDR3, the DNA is TGCAGCGTTACGACAGGGGGGAACACTGAAGCTTTCTTT.

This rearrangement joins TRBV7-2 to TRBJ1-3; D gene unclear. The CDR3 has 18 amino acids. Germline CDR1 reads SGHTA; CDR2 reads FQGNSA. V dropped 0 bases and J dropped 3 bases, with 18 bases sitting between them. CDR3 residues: CASSLAPRTAPLGNTIYF. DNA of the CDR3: TGTGCCAGCAGCTTAGCCCCTCGCACTGCCCCTCTTGGAAACACCATATATTTT.

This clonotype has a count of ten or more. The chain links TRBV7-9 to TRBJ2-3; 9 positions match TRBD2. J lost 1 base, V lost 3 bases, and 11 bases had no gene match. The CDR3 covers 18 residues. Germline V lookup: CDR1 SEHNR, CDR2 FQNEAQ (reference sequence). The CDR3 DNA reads TGTGCCAGCAGCTTTCCGACCCGGCGCGGGAGGGGCACAGATACGCAGTATTTT. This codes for CASSFPTRRGRGTDTQYF.

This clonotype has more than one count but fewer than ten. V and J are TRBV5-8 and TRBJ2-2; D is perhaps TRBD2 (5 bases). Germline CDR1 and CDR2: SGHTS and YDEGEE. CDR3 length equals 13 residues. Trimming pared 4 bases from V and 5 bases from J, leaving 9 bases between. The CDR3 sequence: CASSLTRTGELFF. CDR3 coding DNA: TGTGCCAGCAGCCTAACTAGGACCGGGGAGCTGTTTTTT.

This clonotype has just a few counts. CDR3 in DNA: TGTGCCAGCAGCCCGCAAGGGACAGCGAACACTGAAGCTTTCTTT. It is translated as CASSPQGTANTEAFF. The V call is TRBV7-3, the J call TRBJ1-1, with TRBD1 matching 7 bases. There are 15 residues in the CDR3. Germline V gives CDR1 SGHTA, CDR2 FQGTGA. J was trimmed by 1 base and V by 5 bases; bases with no gene match: 7.

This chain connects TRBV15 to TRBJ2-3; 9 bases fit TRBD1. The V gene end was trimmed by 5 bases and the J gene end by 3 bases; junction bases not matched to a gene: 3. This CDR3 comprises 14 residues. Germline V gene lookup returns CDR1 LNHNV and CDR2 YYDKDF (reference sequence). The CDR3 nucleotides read TGTGCCACCAGCGCCGGGACAGGGACAGATACGCAGTATTTT. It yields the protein CATSAGTGTDTQYF.

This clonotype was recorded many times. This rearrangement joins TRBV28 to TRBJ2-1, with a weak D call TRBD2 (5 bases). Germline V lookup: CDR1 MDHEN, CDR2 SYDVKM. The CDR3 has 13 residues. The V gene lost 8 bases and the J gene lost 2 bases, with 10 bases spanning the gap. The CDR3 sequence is CASGGETYNEQFF. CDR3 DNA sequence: TGTGCCAGCGGAGGTGAGACCTACAATGAGCAGTTCTTC.

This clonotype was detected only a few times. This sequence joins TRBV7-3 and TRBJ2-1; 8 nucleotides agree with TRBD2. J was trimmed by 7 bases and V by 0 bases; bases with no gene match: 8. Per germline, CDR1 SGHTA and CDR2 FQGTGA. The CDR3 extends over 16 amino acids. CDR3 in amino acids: CASSLTEIAGRNEQFF. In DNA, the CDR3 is TGTGCCAGCAGCTTAACGGAAATAGCGGGAAGGAATGAGCAGTTCTTC.

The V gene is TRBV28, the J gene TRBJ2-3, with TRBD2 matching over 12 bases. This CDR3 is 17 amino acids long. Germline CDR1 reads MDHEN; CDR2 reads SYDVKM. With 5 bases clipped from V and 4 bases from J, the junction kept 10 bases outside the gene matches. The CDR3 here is CASSPGLAGMSPDTQYF. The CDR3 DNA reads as TGTGCCAGCAGTCCCGGACTAGCGGGAATGAGTCCAGATACGCAGTATTTT.

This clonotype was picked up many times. This CDR3 reads CASSLEAAAGNGYTF. The CDR3 region has the DNA TGCGCCAGCAGCTTGGAGGCGGCGGCTGGGAACGGCTACACCTTC. The rearrangement links TRBV5-1 to TRBJ1-2, with D uncertain. The germline gives CDR1 SGHRS, CDR2 YFSETQ. The CDR3 is 15 amino acids. V shed 0 bases and J shed 8 bases, with 17 bases lying between them.

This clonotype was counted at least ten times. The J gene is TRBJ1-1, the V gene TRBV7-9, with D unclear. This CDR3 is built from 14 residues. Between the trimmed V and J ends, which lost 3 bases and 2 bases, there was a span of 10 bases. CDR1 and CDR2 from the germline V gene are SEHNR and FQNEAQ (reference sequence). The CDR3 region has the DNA TGTGCCAGCAGCTTTCTCGGTTTCAACACTGAAGCTTTCTTT. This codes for CASSFLGFNTEAFF. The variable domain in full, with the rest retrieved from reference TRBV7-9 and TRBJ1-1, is DTGVSQNPRHKITKRGQNVTFRCDPISEHNRLYWYRQTLGQGPEFLTYFQNEAQLEKSRLLSDRFSAERPKGSFSTLEIQRTEQGDSAMYLCASSFLGFNTEAFFGQGTRLTVV.

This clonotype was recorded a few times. CDR3 in amino acids: CARPGTALKNNEQFF. The CDR3, as DNA: TGTGCCAGACCAGGGACAGCGCTAAAGAACAATGAGCAGTTCTTC. The chain uses TRBV6-1 and TRBJ2-1, with 7 positions matching TRBD1. CDR3 length: 15 residues. CDR1 is MNHNS, CDR2 SASEGT, per germline. V shed 9 bases, J shed 5 bases, and the junction held 13 bases outside the gene matches.

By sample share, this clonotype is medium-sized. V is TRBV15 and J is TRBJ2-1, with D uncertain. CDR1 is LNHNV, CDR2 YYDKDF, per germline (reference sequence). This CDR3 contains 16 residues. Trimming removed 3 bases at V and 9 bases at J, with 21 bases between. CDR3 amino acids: CATSSPSSSGPSEQFF. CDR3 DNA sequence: TGTGCCACCAGCAGCCCAAGTTCAAGTGGGCCCAGTGAGCAGTTCTTC.

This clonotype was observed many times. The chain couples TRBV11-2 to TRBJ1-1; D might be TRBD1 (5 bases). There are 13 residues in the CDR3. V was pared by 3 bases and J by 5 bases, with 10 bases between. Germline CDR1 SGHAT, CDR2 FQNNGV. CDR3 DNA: TGTGCCAGCAGCTTTGGGGGGGGAACTGAAGCTTTCTTT. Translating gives CASSFGGGTEAFF.

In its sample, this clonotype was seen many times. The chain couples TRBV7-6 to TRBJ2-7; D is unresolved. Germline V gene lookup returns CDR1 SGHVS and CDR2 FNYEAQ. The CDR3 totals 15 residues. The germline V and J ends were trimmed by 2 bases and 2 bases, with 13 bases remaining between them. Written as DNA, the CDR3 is TGTGCCAGCAGCTTAACCGGGTCTAATCCCTACGAGCAGTACTTC. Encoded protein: CASSLTGSNPYEQYF.

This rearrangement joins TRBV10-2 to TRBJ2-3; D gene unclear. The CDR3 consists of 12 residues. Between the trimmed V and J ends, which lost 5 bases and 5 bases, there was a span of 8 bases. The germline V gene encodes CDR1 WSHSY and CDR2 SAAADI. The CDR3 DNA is TGCGCCAGCAGTCCTTGGCGAGATACGCAGTATTTT. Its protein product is CASSPWRDTQYF.

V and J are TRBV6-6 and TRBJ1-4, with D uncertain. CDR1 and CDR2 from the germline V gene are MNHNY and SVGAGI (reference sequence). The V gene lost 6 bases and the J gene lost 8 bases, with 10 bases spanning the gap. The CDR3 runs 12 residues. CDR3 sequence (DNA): TGTGCCAGCAGCAACCCTGGGGAAAAACTGTTTTTT. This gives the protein CASSNPGEKLFF.